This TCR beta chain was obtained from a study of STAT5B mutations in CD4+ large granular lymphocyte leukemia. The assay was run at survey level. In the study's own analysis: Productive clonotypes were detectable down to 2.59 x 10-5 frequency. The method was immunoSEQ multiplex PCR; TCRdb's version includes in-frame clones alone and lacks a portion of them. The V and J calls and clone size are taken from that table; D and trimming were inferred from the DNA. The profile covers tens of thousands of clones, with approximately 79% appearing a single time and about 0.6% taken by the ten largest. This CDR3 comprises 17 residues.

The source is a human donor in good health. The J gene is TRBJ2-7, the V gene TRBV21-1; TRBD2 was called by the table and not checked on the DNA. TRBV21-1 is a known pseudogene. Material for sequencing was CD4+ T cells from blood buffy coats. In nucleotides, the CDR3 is TGTGCCACCAGCCTTAGGGGCGGGGGGTCAACACCTTACGAGCAGTACTTC. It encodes CATSLRGGGSTPYEQYF.